A single sample gave rise to the 17 T cell receptor beta chains below, sequenced in a study of response to subunit inactivated influenza vaccine. TCRdb re-called the RT-PCR reads through MiXCR, storing one row per CDR3 protein. The table lists about 780,000 distinct CDR3 sequences, 18% of them singletons, with 11% in the top ten. Source: PBMCs from blood, taken 4 to 6 days after vaccination. All receptors derive from a man aged 50 or older who received an inactivated influenza vaccine.

This clonotype showed up just a few times. The chain links TRBV29-1 to TRBJ1-1, with D tentatively TRBD1 (6 bases). Germline CDR1 reads SQVTM; CDR2 reads ANQGSEA. The V and J ends lost 4 bases and 1 base respectively, with 13 bases between them. This CDR3 has 14 amino acids. The CDR3 here is CSVGFDRPNTEAFF. CDR3 DNA sequence: TGCAGCGTTGGTTTCGACAGGCCGAACACTGAAGCTTTCTTT.

This chain links TRBV7-2 with TRBJ2-3; D is ambiguous. Germline-derived CDR1 and CDR2 are SGHTA and FQGNSA. The CDR3 consists of 13 residues. Trimming pared 2 bases from V and 6 bases from J, leaving 9 bases between. CDR3 residues: CASSLTRYDTQYF. CDR3 sequence (DNA): TGTGCCAGCAGCTTAACTCGCTACGATACGCAGTATTTT.

There are many counts of this clonotype. The V gene is TRBV7-9, the J gene TRBJ2-6; TRBD2 agrees at 7 bases. V gave up 0 bases and J gave up 1 base; unmatched junction bases: 0. CDR1 and CDR2 (germline): SEHNR, FQNEAQ (reference sequence). The length of the CDR3 is 16 residues. The CDR3 region has the DNA TGTGCCAGCAGCTTAGCCGGGGGGTCTGGGGCCAACGTCCTGACTTTC. Its translation: CASSLAGGSGANVLTF.

The chain uses TRBV7-8 and TRBJ1-2; 8 bases line up with TRBD1. The germline CDR1 and CDR2 sequences are SGHVS and FQNEAQ. The trim removed 5 bases at V and 5 bases at J, leaving 13 bases unmatched. The CDR3 runs to 16 residues. Here the CDR3 reads CASSPSGTGRLYGYTF. CDR3 nucleotides: TGTGCCAGCAGCCCCAGCGGGACAGGCCGATTATATGGCTACACCTTC.

This clonotype was found many times. This sequence joins TRBV7-2 and TRBJ2-7; D may be TRBD2 (5 bases). V lost 3 bases, J lost 1 base, and 10 bases lay in between. Germline CDR1 is SGHTA and CDR2 is FQGNSA. The CDR3 is 14 amino acids. This CDR3 is CASSFTGMSYEQYF. Written as DNA, the CDR3 is TGTGCCAGCAGCTTTACCGGGATGTCCTACGAGCAGTACTTC.

This chain connects TRBV29-1 to TRBJ2-3; the match to TRBD2 covers 10 bases. The CDR3 runs 14 residues. J lost 0 bases, V lost 7 bases, and 4 bases had no gene match. Germline CDR1 is SQVTM and CDR2 is ANQGSEA. The CDR3 region has the DNA TGCAGCGCTGGACTAGCGGAAAGCACAGATACGCAGTATTTT. Protein sequence: CSAGLAESTDTQYF.

The CDR3: CASSFTGLAGDRDSYNEQFF. The CDR3 DNA sequence: TGTGCCAGCAGTTTTACTGGACTAGCGGGCGACAGGGACTCCTACAATGAGCAGTTCTTC. The chain uses TRBV11-1 and TRBJ2-1; 11 bases match TRBD2. Germline values: CDR1 SGHAT, CDR2 FQDESV (reference sequence). This CDR3 comprises 20 residues. V gave up 6 bases and J gave up 0 bases; unmatched junction bases: 16.

This sequence joins TRBV12-3 or TRBV12-4 and TRBJ2-1; D unresolved. Trimming pared 1 base from V and 9 bases from J, leaving 13 bases between. CDR3 length: 14 residues. The CDR3 DNA is TGTGCCAGCAGTTTAGTGGGTCGAATTGTTGAGCAGTTCTTC. Translating it yields CASSLVGRIVEQFF.

V gene TRBV7-8 combines with J gene TRBJ2-3, with D possibly TRBD1 on 6 matching bases. Trimming removed 11 bases at V and 1 base at J, with 13 bases between. There are 13 residues in the CDR3. CDR1 and CDR2 (germline): SGHVS, FQNEAQ. The CDR3 region is CALGAGGTDTQYF. The DNA for the CDR3 is TGTGCCTTAGGGGCAGGGGGCACAGATACGCAGTATTTT.

The V and J genes are TRBV12-3 or TRBV12-4 and TRBJ2-7; 8 nucleotides line up with TRBD2. Unmatched junction bases numbered 22, after V lost 6 bases and J lost 0 bases. The length of the CDR3 is 20 residues. CDR3 residues: CASSPRGAWVAGGPSYEQYF. The CDR3 nucleotides are TGTGCCAGCAGCCCTCGGGGGGCCTGGGTGGCGGGAGGCCCCTCCTACGAGCAGTACTTC.

V is TRBV4-2 and J is TRBJ1-6; D not resolved. The V gene's germline CDR1 is LGHNA and CDR2 YNFKEQ. V was pared by 0 bases and J by 6 bases, with 15 bases between. The CDR3 covers 17 residues. As DNA, the CDR3 is TGTGCCAGCAGCCAAGAGAGCCTCGTCAGCGCTAATTCACCCCTCCACTTT. Protein product: CASSQESLVSANSPLHF.

The chain is built from TRBV18 and TRBJ2-4, with D possibly TRBD2 on 6 matching bases. This CDR3 is 18 amino acids long. V lost 3 bases to trimming and J lost 3 bases, with 21 bases between them. Germline loops: CDR1 KGHSH, CDR2 LQKENI. The CDR3 nucleotides are TGTGCCAGCTCACCCTCAGCCGGGGGACCAGCCAACAAAAACATTCAGTACTTC. Its protein is CASSPSAGGPANKNIQYF.

This chain links TRBV5-6 with TRBJ2-5; TRBD2 might be the D (6 bases). The CDR3 is made up of 16 amino acids. CDR1 SGHDT and CDR2 YYEEEE come from the germline V gene. Trimming shortened V by 2 bases and J by 0 bases, and 14 bases separated the two germline ends. CDR3 DNA sequence: TGTGCCAGCAGCTTAAGACCAGGGACTTACCAAGAGACCCAGTACTTC. Its translation: CASSLRPGTYQETQYF. The variable domain in full, with the rest retrieved from reference TRBV5-6 and TRBJ2-5, is DAGVTQSPTHLIKTRGQQVTLRCSPKSGHDTVSWYQQALGQGPQFIFQYYEEEERQRGNFPDRFSGHQFPNYSSELNVNALLLGDSALYLCASSLRPGTYQETQYFGPGTRLLVL.

J is TRBJ1-5 and V is TRBV10-3, with a tentative D call TRBD1 (6 bases). Trimming cost V 2 bases and J 3 bases, with 8 bases left between them. Germline CDR1 is ENHRY and CDR2 is SYGVKD. The CDR3 totals 14 residues. The CDR3 region has the DNA TGTGCCATCAGTGAGGGACAGACCAATCAGCCCCAGCATTTT. Encoded protein: CAISEGQTNQPQHF.

There are a few counts of this clonotype. The J gene is TRBJ2-5, the V gene TRBV5-5; 7 nucleotides agree with TRBD1. Looked up from germline, CDR1 is SGHKS and CDR2 is YYEKEE (reference sequence). After removal of 4 bases from V and 5 bases from J, the junction contained 5 bases not matched to a gene. The CDR3 spans 13 residues. CDR3 region: CASSNDRVETQYF. The CDR3 DNA is TGTGCCAGCAGCAACGACAGGGTGGAGACCCAGTACTTC.

This clonotype was seen more than once but under ten times. The chain has TRBV7-9 and TRBJ2-5; weak D call: TRBD1 (6 bases). Trimming took 4 bases from V and 0 from J, leaving 9 bases between them. In germline, CDR1 is SEHNR, CDR2 FQNEAQ (reference sequence). The CDR3 covers 14 residues. The chain's CDR3 is CASSSYRDQETQYF. The CDR3 region has the DNA TGTGCCAGCAGCTCTTACAGGGACCAAGAGACCCAGTACTTC.

The rearrangement uses TRBV20-1 and TRBJ2-7; no firm D call. V was clipped by 4 bases and J by 3 bases, with 4 bases between them. Germline V lookup: CDR1 DFQATT, CDR2 SNEGSKA (reference sequence). The CDR3 has 10 amino acids. CDR3 bases: TGCAGTGCTATCCTCTACGAGCAGTACTTC. Protein: CSAILYEQYF.